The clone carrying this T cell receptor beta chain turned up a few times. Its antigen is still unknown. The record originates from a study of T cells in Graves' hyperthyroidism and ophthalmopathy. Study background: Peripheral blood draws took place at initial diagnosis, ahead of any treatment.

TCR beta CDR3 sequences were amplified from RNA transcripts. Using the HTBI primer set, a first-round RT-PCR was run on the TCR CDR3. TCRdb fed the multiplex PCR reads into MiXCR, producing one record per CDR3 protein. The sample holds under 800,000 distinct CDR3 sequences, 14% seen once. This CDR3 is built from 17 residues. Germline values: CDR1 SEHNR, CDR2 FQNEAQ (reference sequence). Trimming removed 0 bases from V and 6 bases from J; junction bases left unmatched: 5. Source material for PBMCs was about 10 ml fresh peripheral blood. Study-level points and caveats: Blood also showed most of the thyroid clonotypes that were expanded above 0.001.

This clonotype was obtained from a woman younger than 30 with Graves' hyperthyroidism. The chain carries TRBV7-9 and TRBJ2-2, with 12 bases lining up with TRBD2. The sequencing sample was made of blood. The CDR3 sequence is CASSLAGLAGSAGELFF. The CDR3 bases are TGTGCCAGCAGCTTAGCCGGACTAGCGGGATCCGCCGGGGAGCTGTTTTTT.